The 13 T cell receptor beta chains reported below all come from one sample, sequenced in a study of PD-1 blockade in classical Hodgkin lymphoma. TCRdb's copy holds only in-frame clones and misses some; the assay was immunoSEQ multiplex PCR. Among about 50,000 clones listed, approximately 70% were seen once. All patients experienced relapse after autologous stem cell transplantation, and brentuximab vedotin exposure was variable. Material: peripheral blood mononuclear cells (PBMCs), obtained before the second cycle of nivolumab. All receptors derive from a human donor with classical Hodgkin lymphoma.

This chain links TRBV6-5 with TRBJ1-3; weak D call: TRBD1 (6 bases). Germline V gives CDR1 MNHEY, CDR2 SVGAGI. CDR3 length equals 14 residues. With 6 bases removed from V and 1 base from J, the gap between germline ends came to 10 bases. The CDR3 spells CASSPQGSGNTIYF. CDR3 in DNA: TGTGCCAGCAGCCCACAGGGTTCTGGAAACACCATATATTTT.

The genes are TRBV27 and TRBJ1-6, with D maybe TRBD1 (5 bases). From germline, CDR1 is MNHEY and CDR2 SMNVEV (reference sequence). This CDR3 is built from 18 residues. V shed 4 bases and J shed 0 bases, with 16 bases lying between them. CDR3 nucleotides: TGTGCCAGCAGTTCGGGTGGGACTCCCAGCTCCTATAATTCACCCCTCCACTTT. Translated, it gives CASSSGGTPSSYNSPLHF.

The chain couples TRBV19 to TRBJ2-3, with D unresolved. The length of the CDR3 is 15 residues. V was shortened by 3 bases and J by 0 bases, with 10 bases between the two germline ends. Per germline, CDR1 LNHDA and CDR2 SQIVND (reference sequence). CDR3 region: CASSIRPTSTDTQYF. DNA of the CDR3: TGTGCCAGTAGTATTAGGCCGACGAGCACAGATACGCAGTATTTT.

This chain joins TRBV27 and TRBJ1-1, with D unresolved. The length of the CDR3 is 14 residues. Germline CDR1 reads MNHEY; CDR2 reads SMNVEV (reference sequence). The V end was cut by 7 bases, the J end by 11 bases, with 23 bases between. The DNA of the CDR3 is TGTGCCAGCACGGCCTCCTCACGGATTGGGTATGCTTTCTTT. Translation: CASTASSRIGYAFF.

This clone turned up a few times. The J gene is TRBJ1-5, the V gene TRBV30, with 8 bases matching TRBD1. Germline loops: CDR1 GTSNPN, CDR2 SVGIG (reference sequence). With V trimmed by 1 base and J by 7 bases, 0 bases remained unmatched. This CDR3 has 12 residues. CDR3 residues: CAWSGQGQPQHF. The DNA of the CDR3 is TGTGCCTGGAGTGGACAGGGGCAGCCCCAGCATTTT.

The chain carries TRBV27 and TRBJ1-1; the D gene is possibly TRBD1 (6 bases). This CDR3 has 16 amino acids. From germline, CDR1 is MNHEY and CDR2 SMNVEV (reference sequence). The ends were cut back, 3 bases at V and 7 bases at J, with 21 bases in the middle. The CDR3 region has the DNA TGTGCCAGCAGTTTCTCCCCCTCGGGGGCCGCCCGTGAAGCTTTCTTT. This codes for CASSFSPSGAAREAFF.

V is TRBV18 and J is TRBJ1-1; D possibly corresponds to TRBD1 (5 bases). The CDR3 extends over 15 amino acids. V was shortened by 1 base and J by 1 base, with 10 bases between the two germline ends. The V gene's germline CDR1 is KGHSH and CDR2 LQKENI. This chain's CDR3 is CASSPQLGENTEAFF. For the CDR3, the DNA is TGTGCCAGCTCACCACAGTTAGGGGAGAACACTGAAGCTTTCTTT.

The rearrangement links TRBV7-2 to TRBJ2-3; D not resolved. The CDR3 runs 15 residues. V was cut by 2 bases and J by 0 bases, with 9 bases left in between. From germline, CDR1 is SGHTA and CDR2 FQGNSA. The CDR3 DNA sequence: TGTGCCAGCAGCTTACGACCTCCGAGCACAGATACGCAGTATTTT. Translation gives CASSLRPPSTDTQYF.

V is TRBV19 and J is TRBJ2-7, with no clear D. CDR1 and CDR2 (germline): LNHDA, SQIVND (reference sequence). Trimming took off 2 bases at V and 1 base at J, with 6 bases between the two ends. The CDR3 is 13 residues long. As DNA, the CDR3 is TGTGCCAGTAGTATATCCCCTTCCTACGAGCAGTACTTC. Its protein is CASSISPSYEQYF.

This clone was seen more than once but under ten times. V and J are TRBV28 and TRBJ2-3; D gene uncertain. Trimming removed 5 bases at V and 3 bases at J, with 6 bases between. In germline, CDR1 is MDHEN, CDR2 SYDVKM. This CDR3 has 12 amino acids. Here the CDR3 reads CASSPRTDTQYF. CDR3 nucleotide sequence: TGTGCCAGCAGTCCCCGGACAGATACGCAGTATTTT.

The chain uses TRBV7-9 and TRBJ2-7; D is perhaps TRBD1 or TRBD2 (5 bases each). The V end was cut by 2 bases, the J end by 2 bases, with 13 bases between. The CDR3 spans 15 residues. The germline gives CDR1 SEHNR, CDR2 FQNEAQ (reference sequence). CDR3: CASSLRGDGAYEQYF. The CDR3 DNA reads TGTGCCAGCAGCTTACGTGGGGACGGCGCCTACGAGCAGTACTTC.

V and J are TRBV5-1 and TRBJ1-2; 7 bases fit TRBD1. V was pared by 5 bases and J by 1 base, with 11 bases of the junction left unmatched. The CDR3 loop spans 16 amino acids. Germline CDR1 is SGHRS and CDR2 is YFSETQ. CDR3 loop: CASSRDSSHFNYGYTF. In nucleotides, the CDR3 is TGCGCCAGCAGTCGGGACAGCTCACACTTTAACTATGGCTACACCTTC.

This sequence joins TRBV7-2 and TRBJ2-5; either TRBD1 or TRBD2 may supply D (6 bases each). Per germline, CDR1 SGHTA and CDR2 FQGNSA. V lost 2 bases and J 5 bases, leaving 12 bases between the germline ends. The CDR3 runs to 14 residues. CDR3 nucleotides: TGTGCCAGCAGCTTACGGGGGCTTGTCGAGACCCAGTACTTC. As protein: CASSLRGLVETQYF.